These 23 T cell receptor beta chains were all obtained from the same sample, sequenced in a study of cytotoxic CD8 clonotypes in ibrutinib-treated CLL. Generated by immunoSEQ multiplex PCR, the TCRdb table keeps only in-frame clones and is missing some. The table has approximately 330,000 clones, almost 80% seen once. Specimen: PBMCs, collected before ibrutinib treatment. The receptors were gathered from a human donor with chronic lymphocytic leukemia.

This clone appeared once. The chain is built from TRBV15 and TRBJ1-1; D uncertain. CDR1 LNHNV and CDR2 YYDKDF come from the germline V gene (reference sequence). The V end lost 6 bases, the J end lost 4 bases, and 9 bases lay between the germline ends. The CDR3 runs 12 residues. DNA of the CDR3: TGTGCCACCAGAGGCCTCGCCACTGAAGCTTTCTTT. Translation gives CATRGLATEAFF. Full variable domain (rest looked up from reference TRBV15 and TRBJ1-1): DAMVIQNPRYQVTQFGKPVTLSCSQTLNHNVMYWYQQKSSQAPKLLFHYYDKDFNNEADTPDNFQSRRPNTSFCFLDIRSPGLGDTAMYLCATRGLATEAFFGQGTRLTVV.

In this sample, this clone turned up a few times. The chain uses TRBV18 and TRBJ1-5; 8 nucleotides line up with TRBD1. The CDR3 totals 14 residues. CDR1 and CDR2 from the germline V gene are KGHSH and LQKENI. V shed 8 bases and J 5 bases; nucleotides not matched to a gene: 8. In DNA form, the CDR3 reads TGTGCCAGCCGACAGGGGACTGTCGATCAGCCCCAGCATTTT. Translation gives CASRQGTVDQPQHF.

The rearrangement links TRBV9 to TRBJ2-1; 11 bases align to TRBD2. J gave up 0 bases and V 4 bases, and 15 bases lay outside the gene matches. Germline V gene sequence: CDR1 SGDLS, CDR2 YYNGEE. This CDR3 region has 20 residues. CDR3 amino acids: CASSHTTGGLAESSYNEQFF. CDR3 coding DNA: TGTGCCAGCAGCCACACGACAGGGGGACTAGCGGAGAGCTCCTACAATGAGCAGTTCTTC.

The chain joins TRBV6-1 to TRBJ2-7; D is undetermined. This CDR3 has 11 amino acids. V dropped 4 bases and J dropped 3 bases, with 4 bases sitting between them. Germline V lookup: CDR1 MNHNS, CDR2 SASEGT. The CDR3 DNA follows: TGTGCCAGCAGTGTTTTCTACGAGCAGTACTTC. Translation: CASSVFYEQYF.

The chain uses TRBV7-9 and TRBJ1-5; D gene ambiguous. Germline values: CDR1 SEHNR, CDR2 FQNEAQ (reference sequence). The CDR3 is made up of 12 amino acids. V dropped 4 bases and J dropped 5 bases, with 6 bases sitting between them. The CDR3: CASSWQYQPQHF. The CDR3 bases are TGTGCCAGCAGCTGGCAGTATCAGCCCCAGCATTTT.

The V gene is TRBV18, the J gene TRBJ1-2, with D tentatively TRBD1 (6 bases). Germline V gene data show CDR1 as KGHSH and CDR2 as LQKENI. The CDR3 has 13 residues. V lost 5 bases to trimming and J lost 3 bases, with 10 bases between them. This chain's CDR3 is CASSATGYYGYTF. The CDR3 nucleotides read TGTGCCAGCTCAGCCACAGGGTACTATGGCTACACCTTC.

The CDR3 nucleotides read TGTGCCAGCAGTTTGGACAGGGGGTTATACAATGAGCAGTTCTTC. It specifies CASSLDRGLYNEQFF. The chain is built from TRBV2 and TRBJ2-1; TRBD1 matches 10 bases. This CDR3 region has 15 residues. J lost 4 bases, V lost 5 bases, and 5 bases had no gene match. CDR1 SNHLY and CDR2 FYNNEI come from the germline V gene. The entire variable domain, with the rest obtained from reference TRBV2 and TRBJ2-1, is as follows: EPEVTQTPSHQVTQMGQEVILRCVPISNHLYFYWYRQILGQKVEFLVSFYNNEISEKSEIFDDQFSVERPDGSNFTLKIRSTKLEDSAMYFCASSLDRGLYNEQFFGPGTRLTVL.

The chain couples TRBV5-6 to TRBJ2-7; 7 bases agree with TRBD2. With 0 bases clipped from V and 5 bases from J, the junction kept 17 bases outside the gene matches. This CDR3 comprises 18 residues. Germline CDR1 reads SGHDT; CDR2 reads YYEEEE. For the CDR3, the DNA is TGTGCCAGCAGCTTGGGAGCGAGACGCCGGCAGGGAGGGCACGAGCAGTACTTC. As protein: CASSLGARRRQGGHEQYF. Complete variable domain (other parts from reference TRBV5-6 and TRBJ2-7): DAGVTQSPTHLIKTRGQQVTLRCSPKSGHDTVSWYQQALGQGPQFIFQYYEEEERQRGNFPDRFSGHQFPNYSSELNVNALLLGDSALYLCASSLGARRRQGGHEQYFGPGTRLTVT.

For the CDR3, the DNA is TGTGCCAGCAGCTTAGTTGCAGGGGAAGAGACCCAGTACTTC. This translates into CASSLVAGEETQYF. The rearrangement uses TRBV7-2 and TRBJ2-5, with D tentatively TRBD1 (6 bases). Germline V lookup: CDR1 SGHTA, CDR2 FQGNSA. Trimming shortened V by 1 base and J by 3 bases, and 9 bases separated the two germline ends. CDR3 length: 14 residues. Full variable domain (missing parts from reference TRBV7-2 and TRBJ2-5): GAGVSQSPSNKVTEKGKDVELRCDPISGHTALYWYRQSLGQGLEFLIYFQGNSAPDKSGLPSDRFSAERTGGSVSTLTIQRTQQEDSAVYLCASSLVAGEETQYFGPGTRLLVL.

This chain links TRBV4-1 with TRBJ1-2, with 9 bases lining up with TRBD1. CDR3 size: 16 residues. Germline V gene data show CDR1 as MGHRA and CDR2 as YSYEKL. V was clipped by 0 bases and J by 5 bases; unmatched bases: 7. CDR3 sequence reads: CASSQEGTGRVYGYTF. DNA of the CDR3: TGCGCCAGCAGCCAAGAGGGGACAGGGAGGGTTTATGGCTACACCTTC.

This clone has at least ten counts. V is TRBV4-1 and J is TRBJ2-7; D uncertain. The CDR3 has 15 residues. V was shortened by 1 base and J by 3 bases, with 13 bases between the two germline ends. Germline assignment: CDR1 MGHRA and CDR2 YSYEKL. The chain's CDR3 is CASSQVGGDHYEQYF. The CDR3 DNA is TGCGCCAGCAGCCAAGTGGGCGGAGACCACTACGAGCAGTACTTC.

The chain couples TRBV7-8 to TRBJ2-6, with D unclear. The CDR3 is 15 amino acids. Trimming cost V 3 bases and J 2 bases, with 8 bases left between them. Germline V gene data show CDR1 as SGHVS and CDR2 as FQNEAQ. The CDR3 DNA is TGTGCCAGCAGCTTGGGGTTTGCTGGGGCCAACGTCCTGACTTTC. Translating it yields CASSLGFAGANVLTF.

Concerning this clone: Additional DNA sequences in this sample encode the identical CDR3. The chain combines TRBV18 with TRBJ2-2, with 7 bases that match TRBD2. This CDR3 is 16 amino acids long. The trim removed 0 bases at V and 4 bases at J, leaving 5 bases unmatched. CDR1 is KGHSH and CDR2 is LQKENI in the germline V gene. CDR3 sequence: CASSPPSAGVTGELFF. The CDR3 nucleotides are TGTGCCAGCTCACCACCATCTGCGGGAGTCACCGGGGAGCTGTTTTTT.

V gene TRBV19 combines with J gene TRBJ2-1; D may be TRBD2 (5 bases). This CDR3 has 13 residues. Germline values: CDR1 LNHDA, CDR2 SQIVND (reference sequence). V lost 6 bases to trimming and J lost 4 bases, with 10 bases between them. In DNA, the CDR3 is TGTGCCAGTAGGGGGAGAGCTTACAATGAGCAGTTCTTC. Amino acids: CASRGRAYNEQFF. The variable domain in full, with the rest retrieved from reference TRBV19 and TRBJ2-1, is DGGITQSPKYLFRKEGQNVTLSCEQNLNHDAMYWYRQDPGQGLRLIYYSQIVNDFQKGDIAEGYSVSREKKESFPLTVTSAQKNPTAFYLCASRGRAYNEQFFGPGTRLTVL.

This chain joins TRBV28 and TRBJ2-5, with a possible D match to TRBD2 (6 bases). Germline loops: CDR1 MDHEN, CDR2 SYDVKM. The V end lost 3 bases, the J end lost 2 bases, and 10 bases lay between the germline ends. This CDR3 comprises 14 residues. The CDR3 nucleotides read TGTGCCAGCAGTTTTCGGGGGACTCAAGAGACCCAGTACTTC. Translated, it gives CASSFRGTQETQYF.

The CDR3: CASSQTGKTSSYEQYF. DNA of the CDR3: TGCGCCAGCAGCCAGACCGGGAAAACTAGCTCCTACGAGCAGTACTTC. The V call is TRBV4-1, the J call TRBJ2-7, with D perhaps matching TRBD2 (5 bases). Looked up from germline, CDR1 is MGHRA and CDR2 is YSYEKL. The V end lost 3 bases, the J end lost 0 bases, and 15 bases lay between the germline ends. The CDR3 has 16 residues.

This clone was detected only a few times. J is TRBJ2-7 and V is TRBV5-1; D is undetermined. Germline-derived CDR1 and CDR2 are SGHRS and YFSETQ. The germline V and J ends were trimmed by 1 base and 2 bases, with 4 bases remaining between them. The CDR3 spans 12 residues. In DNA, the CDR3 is TGCGCCAGCAGCTTGCGGCCCTACGAGCAGTACTTC. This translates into CASSLRPYEQYF.

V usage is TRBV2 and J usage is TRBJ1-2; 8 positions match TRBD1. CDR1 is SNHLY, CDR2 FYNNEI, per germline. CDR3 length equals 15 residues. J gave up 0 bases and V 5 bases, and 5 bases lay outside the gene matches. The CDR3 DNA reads TGTGCCAGCAGTTCCGAGACAGGGGCTAACTATGGCTACACCTTC. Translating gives CASSSETGANYGYTF. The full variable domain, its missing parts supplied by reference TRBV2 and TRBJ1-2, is EPEVTQTPSHQVTQMGQEVILRCVPISNHLYFYWYRQILGQKVEFLVSFYNNEISEKSEIFDDQFSVERPDGSNFTLKIRSTKLEDSAMYFCASSSETGANYGYTFGSGTRLTVV.

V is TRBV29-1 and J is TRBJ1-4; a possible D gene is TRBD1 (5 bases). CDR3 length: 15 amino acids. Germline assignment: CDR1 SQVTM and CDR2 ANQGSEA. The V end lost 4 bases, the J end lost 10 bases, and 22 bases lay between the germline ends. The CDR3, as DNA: TGCAGCGTTGTTTCGGGGGACGGCAGCCGGGGAAAACTGTTTTTT. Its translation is CSVVSGDGSRGKLFF.

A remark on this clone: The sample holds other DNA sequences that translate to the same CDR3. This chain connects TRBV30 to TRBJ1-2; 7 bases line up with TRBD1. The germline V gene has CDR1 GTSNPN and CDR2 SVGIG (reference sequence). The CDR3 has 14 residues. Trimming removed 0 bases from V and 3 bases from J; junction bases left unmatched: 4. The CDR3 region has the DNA TGTGCCTGGAGTGTGATCACAGGGGACTATGGCTACACCTTC. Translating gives CAWSVITGDYGYTF.

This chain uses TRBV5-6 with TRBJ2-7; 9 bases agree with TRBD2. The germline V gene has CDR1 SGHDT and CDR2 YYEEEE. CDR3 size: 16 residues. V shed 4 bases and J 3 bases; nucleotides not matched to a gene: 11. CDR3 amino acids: CASSRTMTSGNYEQYF. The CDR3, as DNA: TGTGCCAGCAGCCGGACGATGACTAGCGGCAACTACGAGCAGTACTTC.

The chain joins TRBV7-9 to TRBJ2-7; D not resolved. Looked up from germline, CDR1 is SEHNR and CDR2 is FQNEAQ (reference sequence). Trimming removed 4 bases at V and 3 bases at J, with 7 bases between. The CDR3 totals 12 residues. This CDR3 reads CASSSGVYEQYF. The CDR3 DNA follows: TGTGCCAGCAGCTCAGGAGTCTACGAGCAGTACTTC.

CDR3 in DNA: TGTGCCAGCAGCGCGGGACTTCTCAGGAAAAATGAGCAGTTCTTC. Residues: CASSAGLLRKNEQFF. The chain has TRBV11-3 and TRBJ2-1; a weak D match, TRBD2 (6 bases). The CDR3 consists of 15 residues. The germline V gene encodes CDR1 SGHNT and CDR2 YENEEA. V dropped 5 bases and J dropped 7 bases, with 18 bases sitting between them.